These T cell receptor beta chains were read from a single sample in a study of persistence of HIV-infected CD4 T cells. Their recognized antigens are unknown. Here immunoSEQ multiplex PCR was the method, and the copy in TCRdb shows in-frame clones only, minus some. The sample lists 30,000 to 35,000 clones; roughly four fifths were seen once. The material was CD4+ T cells sorted from PBMCs after roughly 19-hour stimulation, obtained from a patient who received antiretroviral therapy. These receptors all come from an adult man with HIV who was CMV-seropositive. The CDR3 runs from the conserved cysteine through the conserved F or W. Rows give clone size only sometimes, using once, few, many, or a class for an expanded clone.

TRBV5-4 NA CASSLGETGGGYEQYF
TRBV5-4 NA CASSLDRASGANVLTF
TRBV9 NA CASSLDGLNSPLHF
TRBV19 NA CATQRGQETQYF
TRBV5-5 NA CASSWSGQGNLGDTQYF
TRBV3-1/TRBV3-2 NA CASSHLSIAGGLGAKNIQYF
TRBV6-1 NA CASSLDRVRGYGYTF
TRBV7-9 NA CASSFPSTTNEKLFF
TRBV7-9 few CASSLRQGGPYEQYF
TRBV7-6 NA CASSIGRSSSYNEQFF
TRBV7-9 NA CASSRLGKNTEAFF
TRBV5-8 NA CASSLDRVAKNIQYF
TRBV5-4 NA CASSLDRSYEQYF
TRBV7-8 NA CASSVGRQTNSPLHF
TRBV6-2/TRBV6-3 NA CASSYRKDYGYTF
TRBV28 NA CASRRDRLAADTQYF
TRBV29-1 NA CSVERGGNTIYF
TRBV4-3 NA CASSQDLGRGLADTQYF
TRBV7-9 NA CASSGGGGYTF
TRBV11-3 NA CASSSGLADHYNEQFF
TRBV19 NA CASSRQSNTGELFF
TRBV7-9 NA CASTVGGGSTNSPLHF
TRBV12-5 few CASGSQRTGISGNTIYF
TRBV20-1 NA CSASLSRSQPQHF
TRBV9 NA CASSVTSGGETQYF